These 21 T cell receptor beta chains originate from one sample sequenced in a study of blood T cell repertoires in COVID-19 (dated by TCRdb to about 2020). Library method: the immunoSEQ multiplex PCR assay. TCRdb took this table from immuneACCESS and kept in-frame rearrangements with V and J called. Such tables lack part of the clones; where checked against another copy, unresolved V genes explain under half of the gap, and the rest is unexplained. The sample table holds over 250,000 clones, of which more than 75% were seen once. Roughly 2.6% of the sample belongs to the ten largest clones. Sequencing was performed on PBMCs or T cells enriched from blood (not recorded which). These receptors came from a woman aged 18-29 years who had recovered from COVID-19.

This clone was recorded once. V is TRBV2 and J is TRBJ1-2; the match to TRBD1 covers 7 bases. Germline V gene data show CDR1 as SNHLY and CDR2 as FYNNEI. There are 15 residues in the CDR3. V shed 6 bases and J 8 bases; nucleotides not matched to a gene: 15. CDR3 region: CASRDIPGTAKGYTF. The DNA for the CDR3 is TGTGCCAGCAGAGACATACCCGGGACAGCCAAAGGCTACACCTTC.

The genes are TRBV25-1 and TRBJ2-7; D is perhaps TRBD2 (6 bases). Trimming took off 5 bases at V and 9 bases at J, with 14 bases between the two ends. Per germline, CDR1 MGHDK and CDR2 SYGVNS. This CDR3 is built from 12 residues. The chain's CDR3 is CASSMSPGGQYF. The CDR3 DNA follows: TGTGCCAGCAGTATGTCCCCCGGGGGGCAGTACTTC.

The CDR3 sequence: CASSDGETGAGYTF. The CDR3 DNA reads as TGTGCCAGCAGCGACGGTGAGACAGGAGCGGGCTACACCTTC. The V call is TRBV9, the J call TRBJ1-2; perhaps TRBD1 as D (6 bases). Trimming stripped 3 bases from V and 8 bases from J, with 17 bases between. Germline CDR1 is SGDLS and CDR2 is YYNGEE. The CDR3 consists of 14 residues.

V usage is TRBV28 and J usage is TRBJ1-5; 9 nucleotides align to TRBD1. CDR1 MDHEN and CDR2 SYDVKM come from the germline V gene. Unmatched junction bases numbered 8, after V lost 5 bases and J lost 9 bases. The CDR3 has 14 amino acids. The CDR3 coding sequence is TGTGCCAGCAGTCGAAGACAGGGGGTCAGGCCCCAGCATTTT. Translated, it gives CASSRRQGVRPQHF. The full variable domain, its missing parts supplied by reference TRBV28 and TRBJ1-5, is DVKVTQSSRYLVKRTGEKVFLECVQDMDHENMFWYRQDPGLGLRLIYFSYDVKMKEKGDIPEGYSVSREKKERFSLILESASTNQTSMYLCASSRRQGVRPQHFGDGTRLSIL.

This clone came up once. This CDR3 is also generated by other DNA sequences in the sample. This chain joins TRBV3-1 (or the pseudogene TRBV3-2) and TRBJ1-4, with 8 bases that match TRBD1. J lost 5 bases, V lost 4 bases, and 3 bases had no gene match. The CDR3 totals 14 residues. Looked up from germline, CDR1 is LGHDT and CDR2 is YNNKEL (reference sequence). The CDR3 nucleotides are TGTGCCAGCAGCCCGACAGGGGTGAATGAAAAACTGTTTTTT. Amino acids: CASSPTGVNEKLFF.

The CDR3 bases are TGTGCCACTACTGTAGGGGGGGCTGAGGACGAGCAGTACTTC. Protein product: CATTVGGAEDEQYF. V and J are TRBV15 and TRBJ2-7; D might be TRBD2 (7 bases). V was cut by 9 bases and J by 5 bases, with 20 bases left in between. The CDR3 is 14 residues long. Germline V gene sequence: CDR1 LNHNV, CDR2 YYDKDF (reference sequence). The variable domain in full, with the rest retrieved from reference TRBV15 and TRBJ2-7, is DAMVIQNPRYQVTQFGKPVTLSCSQTLNHNVMYWYQQKSSQAPKLLFHYYDKDFNNEADTPDNFQSRRPNTSFCFLDIRSPGLGDTAMYLCATTVGGAEDEQYFGPGTRLTVT.

V gene TRBV20-1 combines with J gene TRBJ1-2; 8 bases are a match to TRBD1. The CDR3 totals 11 residues. Germline CDR1 is DFQATT and CDR2 is SNEGSKA (reference sequence). CDR3 region: CTTTGDYGYTF. CDR3 in DNA: TGCACTACGACAGGGGACTATGGCTACACCTTC.

This chain uses TRBV7-2 with TRBJ1-6, with 8 bases that match TRBD1. Germline-derived CDR1 and CDR2 are SGHTA and FQGNSA. The junction had 6 bases not matched to a gene; V was cut back by 5 bases and J by 9 bases. The CDR3 is made up of 14 amino acids. The chain's CDR3 is CASSRPGGLSPLHF. The DNA of the CDR3 is TGTGCCAGCAGCAGACCAGGGGGCCTTTCACCCCTCCACTTT. The full variable domain, with the rest looked up from reference TRBV7-2 and TRBJ1-6, is GAGVSQSPSNKVTEKGKDVELRCDPISGHTALYWYRQSLGQGLEFLIYFQGNSAPDKSGLPSDRFSAERTGGSVSTLTIQRTQQEDSAVYLCASSRPGGLSPLHFGNGTRLTVT.

The sample holds one count of this clone. V is TRBV7-2 and J is TRBJ2-3, with 9 positions matching TRBD2. CDR1 SGHTA and CDR2 FQGNSA come from the germline V gene. V shed 3 bases and J 6 bases; nucleotides not matched to a gene: 13. This CDR3 contains 17 residues. Here the CDR3 reads CASSLRKASGAKDTQYF. The CDR3, as DNA: TGTGCCAGCAGCTTGCGGAAGGCTAGCGGGGCGAAGGATACGCAGTATTTT.

Notes on this clone: At one end the junction does not follow the germline gene, possibly because of a read error. V usage is TRBV19 and J usage is TRBJ1-6, with D perhaps TRBD1 (6 bases). Germline loops: CDR1 LNHDA, CDR2 SQIVND (reference sequence). The CDR3 extends over 13 amino acids. DNA for the CDR3: TGTGCCAGCGAGGGGGTAAGAAATTCGCCCCTCCACTTT. This sequence encodes CASEGVRNSPLHF.

The rearrangement uses TRBV10-3 and TRBJ2-3; the match to TRBD2 covers 11 bases. The junction had 12 bases not matched to a gene; V was cut back by 5 bases and J by 2 bases. The CDR3 extends over 18 amino acids. In germline, CDR1 is ENHRY, CDR2 SYGVKD. CDR3: CAISYVLGLADFTDTQYF. The CDR3 region has the DNA TGTGCCATCAGTTACGTATTGGGACTAGCGGACTTCACAGATACGCAGTATTTT.

As for this clone: In the same sample, other DNA sequences code for this CDR3. This sequence joins TRBV10-3 and TRBJ2-7; D is unclear. The CDR3 runs 13 residues. Germline CDR1 is ENHRY and CDR2 is SYGVKD. Between the trimmed V and J ends, which lost 0 bases and 0 bases, there was a span of 3 bases. The CDR3 is CAISESSSYEQYF. Here the CDR3 DNA reads TGTGCCATCAGTGAGTCGAGCTCCTACGAGCAGTACTTC.

V and J are TRBV7-7 and TRBJ2-4; weak D call: TRBD1 (6 bases). The CDR3 has 19 residues. CDR1 SSHAT and CDR2 FNYEAQ come from the germline V gene (reference sequence). Trimming took 3 bases from V and 1 from J, leaving 22 bases between them. The CDR3 spells CASSFLRTEVVTAKNIQYF. Written as DNA, the CDR3 is TGTGCCAGCAGCTTCCTCAGGACAGAGGTCGTTACCGCCAAAAACATTCAGTACTTC.

The chain carries TRBV7-3 and TRBJ1-5, with TRBD1 as a possible D gene (6 bases). Trimming stripped 5 bases from V and 0 bases from J, with 23 bases between. Germline assignment: CDR1 SGHTA and CDR2 FQGTGA. The CDR3 runs 19 residues. CDR3 region: CASSRANGQQPNSNQPQHF. CDR3 coding DNA: TGTGCCAGCAGCCGCGCGAACGGACAGCAACCCAATAGCAATCAGCCCCAGCATTTT.

V and J are TRBV19 and TRBJ2-7, with 7 bases lining up with TRBD1. With V trimmed by 5 bases and J by 3 bases, 4 bases remained unmatched. Looked up from germline, CDR1 is LNHDA and CDR2 is SQIVND (reference sequence). There are 13 residues in the CDR3. CDR3 residues: CASSPGQVYEQYF. The CDR3 region has the DNA TGTGCCAGTAGTCCCGGACAGGTCTACGAGCAGTACTTC.

The chain employs TRBV6-2 or TRBV6-3 and TRBJ1-1, with unresolved D. CDR3 length: 15 amino acids. Trimming took 2 bases from V and 5 from J, leaving 15 bases between them. The germline gives CDR1 MNHEY, CDR2 SVGEGT. The CDR3 loop reads CASSYDLAVGTEAFF. The CDR3 DNA is TGTGCCAGCAGTTACGACCTGGCGGTCGGGACTGAAGCTTTCTTT.

This sequence joins TRBV30 and TRBJ2-3, with D possibly TRBD1 on 6 matching bases. The V gene's germline CDR1 is GTSNPN and CDR2 SVGIG (reference sequence). V was trimmed by 0 bases and J by 1 base, leaving 11 bases between them. The CDR3 runs 15 residues. The CDR3 DNA reads TGTGCCTGGAGTGTGACAGGACTTGGCACAGATACGCAGTATTTT. This translates into CAWSVTGLGTDTQYF.

J is TRBJ2-3 and V is TRBV5-4; 9 bases map to TRBD2. The CDR3 spans 14 residues. With V trimmed by 0 bases and J by 6 bases, 2 bases remained unmatched. The germline V gene encodes CDR1 SGHNT and CDR2 YYREEE (reference sequence). CDR3 protein: CASSLGLAGDTQYF. The CDR3 DNA sequence: TGTGCCAGCAGCTTGGGTCTAGCGGGGGATACGCAGTATTTT.

This clone showed up just a few times. J is TRBJ2-7 and V is TRBV19; no firm D call. Germline V lookup: CDR1 LNHDA, CDR2 SQIVND (reference sequence). With 3 bases removed from V and 3 bases from J, the gap between germline ends came to 15 bases. This CDR3 spans 15 amino acids. CDR3 loop: CASSIPGLPYYEQYF. The CDR3 bases are TGTGCCAGTAGTATTCCAGGCCTACCATACTACGAGCAGTACTTC.

V usage is TRBV12-3 or TRBV12-4 and J usage is TRBJ1-5; possibly TRBD1 for D (6 bases). Trimming stripped 1 base from V and 11 bases from J, with 9 bases between. The CDR3 has 12 residues. This chain's CDR3 is CASSLDRTAQHF. Here the CDR3 DNA reads TGTGCCAGCAGTTTAGACCGGACAGCCCAGCATTTT.

This clone was seen a single time. CDR3 amino acids: CSVQGGTGELFF. The CDR3 region has the DNA TGCAGCGTCCAGGGGGGCACCGGGGAGCTGTTTTTT. This chain uses TRBV29-1 with TRBJ2-2, with a weak D call TRBD1 (7 bases). Trimming took 6 bases from V and 4 from J, leaving 9 bases between them. CDR1 SQVTM and CDR2 ANQGSEA come from the germline V gene. The CDR3 totals 12 residues.